Below, one T cell receptor beta chain is given with its context. In the study's own analysis: Counts of nucleated cells, estimated from reference gene primer amplification, were obtained. The data were produced by immunoSEQ multiplex PCR, yet TCRdb's version contains in-frame clones alone and is incomplete. Clone size and V and J calls were adopted from that table, with D and trimming inferred from the DNA. Seen here are roughly 81,000 clones, around 80% observed once, and the top ten hold more than 9%. The record originates from a study of blood T cell repertoires in COVID-19. Study context: Acute and convalescent COVID-19 samples came from the United States, Italy and Spain. The analysed material was cDNA or gDNA that came from T cells, B-cell-depleted T cells, or PBMCs.

The germline gives CDR1 MDHEN, CDR2 SYDVKM. With 7 bases clipped from V and 3 bases from J, the junction kept 8 bases outside the gene matches. CDR3 length: 14 residues. The TCR comes from a man in his 60s with acute or convalescent COVID-19. The chain combines TRBV28 with TRBJ1-1; 7 bases are shared with TRBD1. Sequenced: peripheral blood. The CDR3 spells CASTPDRVDTEAFF. The DNA of the CDR3 is TGTGCCAGCACCCCCGACAGGGTGGACACTGAAGCTTTCTTT.